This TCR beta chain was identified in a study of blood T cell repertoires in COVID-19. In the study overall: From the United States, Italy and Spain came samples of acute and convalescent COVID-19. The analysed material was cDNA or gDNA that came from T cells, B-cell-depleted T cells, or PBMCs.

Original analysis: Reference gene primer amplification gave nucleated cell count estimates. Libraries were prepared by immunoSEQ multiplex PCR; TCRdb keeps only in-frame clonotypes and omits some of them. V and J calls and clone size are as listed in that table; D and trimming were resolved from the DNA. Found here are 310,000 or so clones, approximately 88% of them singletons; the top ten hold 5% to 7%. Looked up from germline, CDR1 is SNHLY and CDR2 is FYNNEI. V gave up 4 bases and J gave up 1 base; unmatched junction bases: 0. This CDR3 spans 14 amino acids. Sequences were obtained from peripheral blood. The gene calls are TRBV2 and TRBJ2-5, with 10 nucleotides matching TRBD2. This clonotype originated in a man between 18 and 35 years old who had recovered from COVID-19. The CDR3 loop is CASSGTSGQETQYF. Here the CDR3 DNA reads TGTGCCAGCAGTGGGACTAGCGGCCAAGAGACCCAGTACTTC.